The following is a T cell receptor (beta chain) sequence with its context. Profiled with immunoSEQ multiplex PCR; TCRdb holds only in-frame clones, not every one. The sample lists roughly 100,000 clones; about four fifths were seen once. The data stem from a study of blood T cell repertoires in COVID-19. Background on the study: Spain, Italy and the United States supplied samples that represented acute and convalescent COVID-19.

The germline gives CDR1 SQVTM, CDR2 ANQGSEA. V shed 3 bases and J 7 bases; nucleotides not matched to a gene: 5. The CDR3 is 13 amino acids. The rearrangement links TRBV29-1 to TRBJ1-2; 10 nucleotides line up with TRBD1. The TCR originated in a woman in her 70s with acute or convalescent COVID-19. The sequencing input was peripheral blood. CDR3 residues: CSVEGTGASGYTF. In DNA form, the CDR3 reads TGCAGCGTTGAGGGGACAGGGGCGAGTGGCTACACCTTC.